The T cell receptor beta chain described here comes from a study of T cell changes during pregnancy in multiple sclerosis. Data came from immunoSEQ multiplex PCR; TCRdb stores just in-frame clones and leaves some out. The table lists some 70,000 clones, 90% to 95% of them singletons. CDR3 length: 15 amino acids. J gave up 2 bases and V 0 bases, and 3 bases lay outside the gene matches. The germline V gene encodes CDR1 SGHRS and CDR2 YFSETQ. Sequenced here: peripheral blood, sampled in the second trimester of pregnancy. The gene calls are TRBV5-1 and TRBJ1-1, with 8 positions matching TRBD1. This receptor was identified in a female donor in good health, enrolled as a control in a pregnancy study. The CDR3 here is CASSLEQGANTEAFF. The CDR3 coding sequence is TGCGCCAGCAGCTTGGAGCAGGGGGCTAACACTGAAGCTTTCTTT.